The next 24 T cell receptor beta chains were all read from a single sample in a study of cytomegalovirus exposure and HLA in healthy donors. This table comes from immunoSEQ multiplex PCR, and its TCRdb copy is limited to in-frame clones, with some not included. Among 130,000 to 150,000 clones, around 90% were seen once, and the ten largest hold around 5.9%. Sequenced: PBMCs. Receptor source: a woman aged 30 to 39 in good health and CMV-seropositive.

CDR3 sequence (DNA): TGTGCCAGCAGCCTTGGACTAAAAGAACTCAATGAGCAGTTCTTC. Protein: CASSLGLKELNEQFF. V gene TRBV7-3 combines with J gene TRBJ2-1; D is perhaps TRBD2 (6 bases). The germline V gene encodes CDR1 SGHTA and CDR2 FQGTGA. The CDR3 covers 15 residues. V was pared by 5 bases and J by 6 bases, with 17 bases between.

CDR3 DNA: TGTGCCAGCTCTCCCGGACTAGGGCTGATCTACGAGCAGTACTTC. It encodes CASSPGLGLIYEQYF. The chain uses TRBV18 and TRBJ2-7, with TRBD2 identical over 7 bases. The CDR3 sequence is 15 residues long. Germline trimming cut 6 bases from V and 3 bases from J; bases unmatched to any gene: 11. CDR1 and CDR2 from the germline V gene are KGHSH and LQKENI.

The chain couples TRBV5-1 to TRBJ2-3; 16 bases fit TRBD2. The CDR3 is 18 amino acids. In germline, CDR1 is SGHRS, CDR2 YFSETQ. V gave up 4 bases and J gave up 10 bases; unmatched junction bases: 15. The CDR3 sequence is CASSADPLGLAGGPAQYF. The CDR3 bases are TGCGCCAGCAGCGCGGACCCGCTGGGACTAGCGGGGGGGCCTGCGCAGTATTTT.

The rearrangement links TRBV29-1 to TRBJ1-2; the D is unclear. Trimming cost V 4 bases and J 8 bases, with 11 bases left between them. Looked up from germline, CDR1 is SQVTM and CDR2 is ANQGSEA. This CDR3 region has 11 residues. CDR3 in amino acids: CSVGGVEGYTF. CDR3 DNA sequence: TGCAGCGTTGGCGGGGTGGAAGGCTACACCTTC.

A few counts support this clone. The chain uses TRBV5-1 and TRBJ2-7, with D maybe TRBD2 (5 bases). V was shortened by 1 base and J by 0 bases, with 8 bases between the two germline ends. The CDR3 spans 14 residues. Germline V gene sequence: CDR1 SGHRS, CDR2 YFSETQ. CDR3 DNA sequence: TGCGCCAGCAGCTTGCCTAGCTCCTCCTACGAGCAGTACTTC. Its translation: CASSLPSSSYEQYF.

V is TRBV2 and J is TRBJ2-2; TRBD2 matches 10 bases. Losses at the gene ends were 4 bases for V and 7 bases for J; bases not matched to a gene: 6. The CDR3 consists of 15 residues. The germline V gene encodes CDR1 SNHLY and CDR2 FYNNEI. Here the CDR3 DNA reads TGTGCCAGCAGTGCCCCTAGCGGGAGTTTCGGGGAGCTGTTTTTT. Translated: CASSAPSGSFGELFF.

The chain is built from TRBV9 and TRBJ2-3, with D maybe TRBD2 (7 bases). Trimming took 5 bases from V and 4 from J, leaving 17 bases between them. Germline lookup yields CDR1 SGDLS and CDR2 YYNGEE. The CDR3 runs to 15 residues. CDR3 nucleotide sequence: TGTGCCAGCAGTGAAGTGCGGGGGCGAGCAGATACGCAGTATTTT. Residues: CASSEVRGRADTQYF.

The chain is built from TRBV7-9 and TRBJ2-7; 7 bases are a match to TRBD1. V trimming: 4 bases; J trimming: 6 bases; junction bases outside the gene matches: 9. The CDR3 covers 14 residues. The germline V gene encodes CDR1 SEHNR and CDR2 FQNEAQ (reference sequence). CDR3 nucleotide sequence: TGTGCCAGCAGCTCCCCGACAGGGATCGGCGAGCAGTACTTC. It encodes CASSSPTGIGEQYF.

The CDR3 reads CATTQEGGGRDEQFF. As DNA, the CDR3 is TGTGCCACCACCCAAGAGGGGGGGGGCCGGGATGAGCAGTTCTTC. The chain carries TRBV15 and TRBJ2-1; D may be TRBD2 (7 bases). V lost 7 bases to trimming and J lost 8 bases, with 21 bases between them. Germline CDR1 is LNHNV and CDR2 is YYDKDF (reference sequence). The length of the CDR3 is 15 residues.

The rearrangement links TRBV6-5 to TRBJ1-5, with D uncertain. CDR3 length equals 13 residues. The V and J ends lost 4 bases and 5 bases respectively, with 9 bases between them. The germline CDR1 and CDR2 sequences are MNHEY and SVGAGI. CDR3 sequence: CASSLALYQPQHF. The CDR3 nucleotides read TGTGCCAGCAGTTTGGCCTTGTATCAGCCCCAGCATTTT.

This chain connects TRBV11-2 to TRBJ2-7; D perhaps matches TRBD2 (6 bases). Trimming cost V 3 bases and J 6 bases, with 18 bases left between them. The CDR3 contains 15 residues. The germline gives CDR1 SGHAT, CDR2 FQNNGV. CDR3 DNA sequence: TGTGCCAGCAGCTTGGGATTCTGGGGCGGGGCCGAGCAGTACTTC. Translated: CASSLGFWGGAEQYF.

This clone has a single count. The rearrangement uses TRBV5-4 and TRBJ2-3, with TRBD1 matching over 8 bases. The germline CDR1 and CDR2 sequences are SGHNT and YYREEE (reference sequence). V lost 0 bases, J lost 2 bases, and 2 bases stayed unmatched. The CDR3 length is 15 residues. This CDR3 is CASSLGQGHTDTQYF. CDR3 DNA: TGTGCCAGCAGCTTGGGACAGGGGCACACAGATACGCAGTATTTT.

The chain is built from TRBV5-1 and TRBJ2-1; 10 nucleotides line up with TRBD2. Germline V gives CDR1 SGHRS, CDR2 YFSETQ. This CDR3 has 15 residues. V dropped 2 bases and J dropped 7; count of bases not matched to a gene: 6. For the CDR3, the DNA is TGCGCCAGCAGCTTTTCACTACTAGCGGGAAATGAGCAGTTCTTC. Its translation is CASSFSLLAGNEQFF.

The V call is TRBV5-6, the J call TRBJ1-2; D may be TRBD1 (6 bases). V shed 3 bases and J shed 5 bases, with 11 bases lying between them. Looked up from germline, CDR1 is SGHDT and CDR2 is YYEEEE. The CDR3 is made up of 13 amino acids. The CDR3 spells CASSSADRYGYTF. CDR3 nucleotides: TGTGCCAGCAGCTCCGCGGACAGATATGGCTACACCTTC.

V gene TRBV4-2 combines with J gene TRBJ1-6, with a tentative D call TRBD1 (5 bases). The CDR3 runs 15 residues. Germline V lookup: CDR1 LGHNA, CDR2 YNFKEQ. V was clipped by 3 bases and J by 8 bases, with 14 bases between them. In nucleotides, the CDR3 is TGTGCCAGCAGCCATACAATGGGAGGGGATTCACCCCTCCACTTT. Its protein is CASSHTMGGDSPLHF.

The J gene is TRBJ2-7, the V gene TRBV21-1; the table's D call, TRBD2, was not checked against the DNA. TRBV21-1 is a pseudogene locus. CDR3 length equals 15 residues. The CDR3 bases are TGTGCCAGAGTTATTAAGGAGGGGGGGCTTGGCGAGCAGTACTTC. Residues: CARVIKEGGLGEQYF.

The rearrangement links TRBV7-8 to TRBJ1-1, with a possible D match to TRBD1 (6 bases). CDR1 is SGHVS and CDR2 is FQNEAQ in the germline V gene. The V gene lost 1 base and the J gene lost 0 bases, with 15 bases spanning the gap. The CDR3 length is 17 residues. This CDR3 is CASSLVGRGVMNTEAFF. The CDR3 DNA sequence: TGTGCCAGCAGCTTAGTTGGCAGGGGCGTCATGAACACTGAAGCTTTCTTT.

The V gene is TRBV28, the J gene TRBJ2-7; 7 positions agree with TRBD2. Germline V gene data show CDR1 as MDHEN and CDR2 as SYDVKM. V shed 3 bases and J 5 bases; nucleotides not matched to a gene: 13. This CDR3 is 16 amino acids long. The CDR3 spells CASSFSRRECPHEQYF. CDR3 DNA: TGTGCCAGCAGTTTCAGTCGGCGGGAGTGCCCCCACGAGCAGTACTTC.

The chain recombines TRBV5-1 with TRBJ2-2; D unresolved. V was cut by 5 bases and J by 3 bases, with 14 bases left in between. The CDR3 loop spans 15 amino acids. The germline CDR1 and CDR2 sequences are SGHRS and YFSETQ. CDR3 DNA sequence: TGCGCCAGCAGGGCCTACGGTCGGGACACCGGGGAGCTGTTTTTT. Its translation: CASRAYGRDTGELFF.

The CDR3 nucleotides read TGTGCCAGCAGCCGCAAAGGGGCACAGGGCACTGAAGCTTTCTTT. Protein product: CASSRKGAQGTEAFF. The chain couples TRBV13 to TRBJ1-1, with D perhaps TRBD1 (6 bases). Germline V gives CDR1 PRHDT, CDR2 FYEKMQ (reference sequence). Trimming left V 5 bases short and J 4 bases short, with 17 bases between. This CDR3 comprises 15 residues.

V usage is TRBV15 and J usage is TRBJ1-1; D gene unclear. Germline V gene sequence: CDR1 LNHNV, CDR2 YYDKDF (reference sequence). V dropped 0 bases and J dropped 8 bases, with 19 bases sitting between them. The CDR3 has 16 amino acids. CDR3 residues: CATSRDIMQREGEAFF. In DNA, the CDR3 is TGTGCCACCAGCAGAGATATTATGCAGAGGGAAGGCGAAGCTTTCTTT. Full variable domain (outside the CDR3, taken from reference TRBV15 and TRBJ1-1): DAMVIQNPRYQVTQFGKPVTLSCSQTLNHNVMYWYQQKSSQAPKLLFHYYDKDFNNEADTPDNFQSRRPNTSFCFLDIRSPGLGDTAMYLCATSRDIMQREGEAFFGQGTRLTVV.

V gene TRBV28 combines with J gene TRBJ2-7; TRBD2 is a possible D gene (6 bases). The CDR3 length is 14 residues. The V gene lost 8 bases and the J gene lost 2 bases, with 16 bases spanning the gap. From germline, CDR1 is MDHEN and CDR2 SYDVKM. The chain's CDR3 is CASGSGGTAYEQYF. CDR3 bases: TGTGCCAGCGGGTCGGGCGGGACCGCCTACGAGCAGTACTTC. The complete variable domain, with remaining parts taken from reference TRBV28 and TRBJ2-7, reads DVKVTQSSRYLVKRTGEKVFLECVQDMDHENMFWYRQDPGLGLRLIYFSYDVKMKEKGDIPEGYSVSREKKERFSLILESASTNQTSMYLCASGSGGTAYEQYFGPGTRLTVT.

Only one count was recorded for this clone. DNA for the CDR3: TGTGCCAGCTCACTTTTACAAGAGACCCAGTACTTC. This translates into CASSLLQETQYF. The genes are TRBV18 and TRBJ2-5; D gene unclear. CDR3 length: 12 amino acids. Germline V gene sequence: CDR1 KGHSH, CDR2 LQKENI. The V end was cut by 4 bases, the J end by 2 bases, with 5 bases between.

V usage is TRBV14 and J usage is TRBJ2-5; TRBD1 matches at 7 bases. This CDR3 contains 16 residues. The germline V gene encodes CDR1 SGHDN and CDR2 FVKESK. After removal of 4 bases from V and 5 bases from J, the junction contained 13 bases not matched to a gene. Here the CDR3 DNA reads TGTGCCAGCAGCCTTAGACAGGGCGAAAGGTTGGAGACCCAGTACTTC. It is translated as CASSLRQGERLETQYF.